Listed below are T cell receptor beta chains from one sample, sequenced in a study of cytomegalovirus exposure and HLA in healthy donors. Clones were read by immunoSEQ multiplex PCR, and TCRdb kept only the in-frame ones, dropping some. The sample has about 99,000 clones; roughly 72% are singletons. The sample taken for sequencing was PBMCs. These receptor sequences come from a woman aged 18-29 years in good health and CMV-seropositive. Both conserved end residues are part of each CDR3. Only some rows state a clone size, as once, few, many or a class for expanded clones.

V: TRBV5-1
size: medium-sized
CDR3: CASSLAPLGGAYEQYF

V: TRBV19
size: -
CDR3: CASSIYGAGTNEQFF

V: TRBV6-6
size: -
CDR3: CATGTGSSYNEQFF

V: TRBV28
size: -
CDR3: CASSLDRKGSGVTDTQYF

V: TRBV18
size: -
CDR3: CASSPPRAGMNTEAFF

V: TRBV5-1
size: -
CDR3: CASSSPRDRVEETQYF

V: TRBV5-1
size: once
CDR3: CASSSGQGQETQYF

V: TRBV6-1
size: -
CDR3: CASRATDNTEAFF

V: TRBV19
size: -
CDR3: CASSIGQPNEQFF

V: TRBV5-1
size: -
CDR3: CASSSTGGASEQYF

V: TRBV7-2
size: -
CDR3: CASSEGLREQFF

V: TRBV28
size: -
CDR3: CASSVLSGGKDEQFF

V: TRBV7-6
size: -
CDR3: CASSLSGGYTSEAFF

V: TRBV5-1
size: -
CDR3: CASSPGTSGSLTQYF

V: TRBV5-1
size: -
CDR3: CASSPPGGHYGYTF

V: TRBV5-1
size: -
CDR3: CASSHLGQGDGYTF

V: TRBV28
size: -
CDR3: CASTRTGVYTF

V: TRBV6-7
size: -
CDR3: CASSYSRGGALRYSNQPQHF

V: TRBV29-1
size: -
CDR3: CSVVGLAGDEQYF

V: TRBV18
size: -
CDR3: CASSSKSDNEQFF

V: TRBV2
size: -
CDR3: CASTTDRGFGTEAFF

V: TRBV10-1
size: -
CDR3: CASSRAGGPGELFF

V: TRBV4-2
size: once
CDR3: CASSQGPRTSGFSYEQYF

V: TRBV6-6
size: -
CDR3: CASSSYRGRTEAFF

V: TRBV2
size: few
CDR3: CASREDRIYGYTF

V: TRBV6-1
size: few
CDR3: CAARTSGAYEQYF

V: TRBV6-7
size: -
CDR3: CASSPGTSGRHEQFF

V: TRBV30
size: -
CDR3: CAWSSLAGLTDTQYF

V: TRBV27
size: -
CDR3: CASSPWGDSNQPQHF

V: TRBV5-1
size: -
CDR3: CASSLGRGAYTYEQYF

V: TRBV7-9
size: -
CDR3: CASSRGGGYEQYF

V: TRBV6-1
size: few
CDR3: CASSEGLAGGLGTDTQYF

V: TRBV4-1
size: -
CDR3: CASSQDKSEDEQFF

V: TRBV15
size: once
CDR3: CATSGGQGSSEQYF

V: TRBV2
size: -
CDR3: CASSQQVQKETQYF

V: TRBV4-1
size: -
CDR3: CASSPTSGRAEQYF

V: TRBV13
size: -
CDR3: CASSSGLAIDTQYF

V: TRBV18
size: -
CDR3: CASSPRTGAFMNTEAFF

V: TRBV5-6
size: -
CDR3: CASSLVASSGRADEQFF

V: TRBV27
size: -
CDR3: CASSSLAGEQFF

V: TRBV5-4
size: -
CDR3: CASSPAQGSASNTGELFF

V: TRBV25-1
size: -
CDR3: CASSIQGATGELFF

V: TRBV11-2
size: -
CDR3: CASSLGLAESPYEQYF

V: TRBV6-1
size: -
CDR3: CASRSTGNSYEQYF

V: TRBV7-9
size: -
CDR3: CASSIPPVDTQYF

V: TRBV18
size: -
CDR3: CASSPPTGGSGANVLTF

V: TRBV25-1
size: -
CDR3: CASSEYQGASFTGGYTF

V: TRBV30
size: -
CDR3: CAYQGVHYGYTF

V: TRBV27
size: -
CDR3: CASSKQGKAYEQYF

V: TRBV6-6
size: -
CDR3: CTSSQQTYEQYF